Reported below is one T cell receptor (beta chain). Its antigen remains unknown. Sequencing used immunoSEQ multiplex PCR; TCRdb keeps in-frame clones, though not all of them. The table shows 140,000 or so clones, with roughly 92% occurring only once. The data originate from a study of T cell responses to AZD1222 COVID-19 vaccine. Findings of the study overall: Baseline seropositivity characterized only six AZD1222 recipients.

Trimming removed 2 bases at V and 4 bases at J, with 8 bases between. The CDR3 totals 13 residues. The germline CDR1 and CDR2 sequences are LNHDA and SQIVND (reference sequence). The sequence was collected from an adult who received the AZD1222 COVID-19 vaccine. The input for sequencing was peripheral blood, taken 28 days after the second AZD1222 dose. The J gene is TRBJ1-2, the V gene TRBV19; D call uncertain. CDR3 sequence reads: CASSIRGSYGYTF. DNA of the CDR3: TGTGCCAGTAGTATACGAGGCAGCTATGGCTACACCTTC.